The following is a TCR beta chain sequence with its context. Generated by immunoSEQ multiplex PCR, the TCRdb table keeps only in-frame clones and is missing some. The sample records tens of thousands of clones, under 90% being singletons. V was clipped by 7 bases and J by 4 bases; unmatched bases: 7. The CDR3 sequence is 14 residues long. Germline V gene lookup returns CDR1 MNHNS and CDR2 SASEGT. This sample is part of a study of PD-L1 blockade in urothelial cancer. Specified time point: pretreatment peripheral blood. The sample in question was PBMCs, obtained around atezolizumab (anti-PD-L1) treatment. The receptor was isolated from a man aged 55 to 69 with urothelial cancer. V and J are TRBV6-1 and TRBJ1-2; 9 positions match TRBD1. CDR3 residues: CASTYRGRSYGYTF. The CDR3 DNA sequence: TGTGCCAGCACCTACAGGGGGCGAAGCTATGGCTACACCTTC.